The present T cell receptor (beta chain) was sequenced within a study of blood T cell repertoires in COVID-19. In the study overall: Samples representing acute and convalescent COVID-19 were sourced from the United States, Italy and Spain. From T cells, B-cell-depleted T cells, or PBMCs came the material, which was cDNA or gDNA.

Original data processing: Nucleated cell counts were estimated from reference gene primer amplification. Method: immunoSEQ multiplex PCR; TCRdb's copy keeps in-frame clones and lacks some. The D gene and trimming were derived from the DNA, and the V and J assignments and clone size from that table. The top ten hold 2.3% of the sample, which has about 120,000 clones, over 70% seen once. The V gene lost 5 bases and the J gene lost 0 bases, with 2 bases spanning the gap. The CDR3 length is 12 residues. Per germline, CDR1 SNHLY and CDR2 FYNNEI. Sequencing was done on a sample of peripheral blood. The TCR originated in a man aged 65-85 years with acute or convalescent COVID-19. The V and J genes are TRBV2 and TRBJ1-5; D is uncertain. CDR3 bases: TGTGCCAGCAGTTATAGCAATCAGCCCCAGCATTTT. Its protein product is CASSYSNQPQHF. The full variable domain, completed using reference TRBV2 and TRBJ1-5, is EPEVTQTPSHQVTQMGQEVILRCVPISNHLYFYWYRQILGQKVEFLVSFYNNEISEKSEIFDDQFSVERPDGSNFTLKIRSTKLEDSAMYFCASSYSNQPQHFGDGTRLSIL.